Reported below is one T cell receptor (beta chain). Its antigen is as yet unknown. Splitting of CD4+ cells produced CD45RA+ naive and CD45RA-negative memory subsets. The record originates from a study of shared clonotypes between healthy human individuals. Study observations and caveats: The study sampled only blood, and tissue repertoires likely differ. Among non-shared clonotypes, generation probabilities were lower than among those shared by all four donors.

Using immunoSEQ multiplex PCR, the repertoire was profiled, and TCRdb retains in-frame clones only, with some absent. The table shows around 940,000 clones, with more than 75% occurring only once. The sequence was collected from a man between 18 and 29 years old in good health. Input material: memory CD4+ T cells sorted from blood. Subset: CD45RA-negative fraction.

The DNA of the CDR3 is TGTGCCAGCAGTTTATCGAAGCCGCCCTATGGCTACACCTTC. Translated, it gives CASSLSKPPYGYTF. This chain links TRBV27 with TRBJ1-2; unclear D gene. Germline CDR1 MNHEY, CDR2 SMNVEV (reference sequence). The CDR3 totals 14 residues. V lost 0 bases and J lost 4, with 9 bases in between.